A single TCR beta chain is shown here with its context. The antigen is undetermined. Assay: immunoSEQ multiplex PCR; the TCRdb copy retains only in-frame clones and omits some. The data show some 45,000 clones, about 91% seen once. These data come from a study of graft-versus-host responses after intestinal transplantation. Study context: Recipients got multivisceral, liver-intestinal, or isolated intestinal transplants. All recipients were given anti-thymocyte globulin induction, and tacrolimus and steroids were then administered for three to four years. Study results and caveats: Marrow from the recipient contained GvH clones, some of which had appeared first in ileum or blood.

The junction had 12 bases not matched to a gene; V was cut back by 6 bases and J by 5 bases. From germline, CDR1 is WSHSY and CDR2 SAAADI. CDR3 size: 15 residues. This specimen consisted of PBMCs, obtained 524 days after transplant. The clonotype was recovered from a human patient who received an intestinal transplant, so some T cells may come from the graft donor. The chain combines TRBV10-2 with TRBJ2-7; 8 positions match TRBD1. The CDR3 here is CASRGILQGANEQYF. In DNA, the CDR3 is TGCGCCAGCAGGGGGATACTGCAGGGGGCTAACGAGCAGTACTTC.